This entry lists 19 T cell receptor beta chains sequenced from one sample in a study of blood T cell repertoires in COVID-19. TCRdb keeps only in-frame clones here, not all; method: immunoSEQ multiplex PCR. The sample yields about 180,000 clones, under 90% seen once. The sample comprised peripheral blood. These receptors all come from a human donor in a cohort sampled during active COVID-19.

This clone was seen a handful of times. V gene TRBV9 combines with J gene TRBJ2-7, with a tentative D call TRBD1 (6 bases). The V and J ends lost 3 bases and 0 bases respectively, with 13 bases between them. CDR1 and CDR2 from the germline V gene are SGDLS and YYNGEE. The CDR3 totals 15 residues. In nucleotides, the CDR3 is TGTGCCAGCAGCGAAGGTGGGGGCAGCTCCTACGAGCAGTACTTC. Its protein product is CASSEGGGSSYEQYF.

This clone was seen a single time. The chain combines TRBV19 with TRBJ2-3, with D maybe TRBD2 (6 bases). The CDR3 has 15 amino acids. The germline gives CDR1 LNHDA, CDR2 SQIVND (reference sequence). The V end was cut by 3 bases, the J end by 6 bases, with 16 bases between. The CDR3 region is CASSIGGGDWDTQYF. The DNA for the CDR3 is TGTGCCAGTAGTATCGGGGGTGGGGATTGGGATACGCAGTATTTT.

DNA of the CDR3: TGTGCCAGCAGCTTAGCCTCTGCCTACAATGAGCAGTTCTTC. It codes for CASSLASAYNEQFF. The chain employs TRBV7-2 and TRBJ2-1, with D uncertain. CDR3 length: 14 residues. V was shortened by 0 bases and J by 2 bases, with 5 bases between the two germline ends. CDR1 SGHTA and CDR2 FQGNSA come from the germline V gene.

This CDR3 is CASSVDRRQAVTGELFF. CDR3 in DNA: TGTGCCAGCAGCGTAGATCGGAGGCAGGCGGTCACCGGGGAGCTGTTTTTT. This sequence joins TRBV9 and TRBJ2-2; D might be TRBD2 (5 bases). Trimming left V 0 bases short and J 4 bases short, with 16 bases between. The CDR3 contains 17 residues. From germline, CDR1 is SGDLS and CDR2 YYNGEE. Looking up the rest from reference TRBV9 and TRBJ2-2 gives the full variable domain: DSGVTQTPKHLITATGQRVTLRCSPRSGDLSVYWYQQSLDQGLQFLIQYYNGEERAKGNILERFSAQQFPDLHSELNLSSLELGDSALYFCASSVDRRQAVTGELFFGEGSRLTVL.

V usage is TRBV18 and J usage is TRBJ2-1; the match to TRBD2 covers 9 bases. After removal of 4 bases from V and 4 bases from J, the junction contained 8 bases not matched to a gene. Germline V gives CDR1 KGHSH, CDR2 LQKENI. CDR3 length equals 16 residues. CDR3 sequence: CASSLRNSGGYNEQFF. The CDR3 DNA sequence: TGTGCCAGCTCACTCCGCAATAGCGGGGGTTACAATGAGCAGTTCTTC. Full variable domain (missing parts from reference TRBV18 and TRBJ2-1): NAGVMQNPRHLVRRRGQEARLRCSPMKGHSHVYWYRQLPEEGLKFMVYLQKENIIDESGMPKERFSAEFPKEGPSILRIQQVVRGDSAAYFCASSLRNSGGYNEQFFGPGTRLTVL.

In DNA form, the CDR3 reads TGTGCCAGCAGTGGTTGGGAGGAGACCCAGTACTTC. This translates into CASSGWEETQYF. This chain uses TRBV2 with TRBJ2-5, with D perhaps matching TRBD2 (5 bases). The germline V and J ends were trimmed by 4 bases and 5 bases, with 8 bases remaining between them. Germline V gene lookup returns CDR1 SNHLY and CDR2 FYNNEI. CDR3 size: 12 residues.

The gene calls are TRBV4-2 and TRBJ2-1; TRBD2 matches at 11 bases. The trim removed 0 bases at V and 3 bases at J, leaving 1 base unmatched. Germline-derived CDR1 and CDR2 are LGHNA and YNFKEQ. The CDR3 runs 16 residues. The CDR3: CASSQETSGVYNEQFF. CDR3 nucleotides: TGTGCCAGCAGCCAAGAGACTAGCGGGGTCTACAATGAGCAGTTCTTC.

The chain combines TRBV21-1 with TRBJ1-4. TRBV21-1 is reported as a pseudogene. The CDR3 loop spans 15 amino acids. CDR3: CASSKSTCEDEKLFF. In DNA form, the CDR3 reads TGTGCCAGCAGCAAAAGTACTTGCGAGGATGAAAAACTGTTTTTT.

The chain joins TRBV5-1 to TRBJ2-7, with 12 bases identical to TRBD2. The J segment lost 2 bases and the V segment lost 0 bases, leaving 0 bases of the junction unmatched. Germline V gene data show CDR1 as SGHRS and CDR2 as YFSETQ. CDR3 length: 15 residues. As DNA, the CDR3 is TGCGCCAGCAGCTTGGGGACTAGCGGGGCCTACGAGCAGTACTTC. This translates into CASSLGTSGAYEQYF.

The rearrangement uses TRBV5-1 and TRBJ2-7; a weak D match, TRBD2 (5 bases). V lost 3 bases to trimming and J lost 2 bases, with 12 bases between them. The CDR3 runs to 14 residues. Looked up from germline, CDR1 is SGHRS and CDR2 is YFSETQ. This chain's CDR3 is CASSSEDATYEQYF. CDR3 nucleotide sequence: TGCGCCAGCAGCTCGGAGGACGCAACCTACGAGCAGTACTTC.

This clone was seen once. This chain links TRBV6-5 with TRBJ2-7, with TRBD2 matching 7 bases. CDR1 and CDR2 from the germline V gene are MNHEY and SVGAGI. The CDR3 contains 16 residues. Trimming took 0 bases from V and 3 from J; bases not matched to a gene: 8. CDR3 region: CASSYSIGEGLYEQYF. In DNA form, the CDR3 reads TGTGCCAGCAGTTACTCGATCGGGGAGGGCCTCTACGAGCAGTACTTC.

The chain is built from TRBV6-5 and TRBJ1-5, with D possibly TRBD1 on 5 matching bases. V lost 5 bases and J 5 bases, leaving 10 bases between the germline ends. This CDR3 has 13 residues. Germline V CDR1 and CDR2: MNHEY, SVGAGI. The CDR3 is CASSRPGHQPQHF. CDR3 bases: TGTGCCAGCAGTCGCCCAGGGCATCAGCCCCAGCATTTT.

The chain recombines TRBV15 with TRBJ2-5; 10 bases agree with TRBD2. Germline trimming cut 5 bases from V and 5 bases from J; bases unmatched to any gene: 11. This CDR3 has 16 residues. The germline gives CDR1 LNHNV, CDR2 YYDKDF (reference sequence). The CDR3 DNA follows: TGTGCCACCAGCGAACAGCGGGGGGGAGGCTTCGAGACCCAGTACTTC. Residues: CATSEQRGGGFETQYF.

The genes are TRBV6-1 and TRBJ2-2, with TRBD1 matching 8 bases. This CDR3 has 16 residues. V gave up 4 bases and J gave up 7 bases; unmatched junction bases: 11. The V gene's germline CDR1 is MNHNS and CDR2 SASEGT. The CDR3 bases are TGTGCCAGCAGTGCAATACCCGGACAGGGCCGCGGGGAGCTGTTTTTT. Translation gives CASSAIPGQGRGELFF.

In its sample, this clone was seen a few times. The chain links TRBV7-3 to TRBJ2-7; the match to TRBD1 covers 9 bases. The germline gives CDR1 SGHTA, CDR2 FQGTGA. The CDR3 is made up of 18 amino acids. With V trimmed by 0 bases and J by 2 bases, 11 bases remained unmatched. The CDR3 sequence is CASSLTPPGTGKTYEQYF. Here the CDR3 DNA reads TGTGCCAGCAGCTTAACCCCCCCCGGGACAGGGAAGACCTACGAGCAGTACTTC.

The chain uses TRBV7-3 and TRBJ2-7, with D perhaps TRBD1 (5 bases). V lost 1 base and J 3 bases, leaving 7 bases between the germline ends. Germline CDR1 reads SGHTA; CDR2 reads FQGTGA. The CDR3 spans 13 residues. CDR3 DNA sequence: TGTGCCAGCAGCTTAAGTCAGGGCTACGAGCAGTACTTC. This gives the protein CASSLSQGYEQYF.

The chain couples TRBV11-2 to TRBJ1-5; possibly TRBD1 for D (6 bases). The CDR3 runs 14 residues. V lost 5 bases to trimming and J lost 5 bases, with 13 bases between them. Germline V gene lookup returns CDR1 SGHAT and CDR2 FQNNGV. The CDR3 here is CASSLRTDHQPQHF. The CDR3 DNA reads TGTGCCAGCAGCCTCCGGACAGATCATCAGCCCCAGCATTTT.

The chain employs TRBV5-4 and TRBJ2-6; the D gene is possibly TRBD2 (6 bases). V gave up 4 bases and J gave up 0 bases, with 14 bases separating them. The CDR3 sequence is 17 residues long. Germline loops: CDR1 SGHNT, CDR2 YYREEE (reference sequence). CDR3 in amino acids: CASSPGGRFSGANVLTF. DNA for the CDR3: TGTGCCAGCAGCCCTGGAGGGCGGTTCTCTGGGGCCAACGTCCTGACTTTC.

This chain links TRBV11-2 with TRBJ2-7; a weak D match, TRBD1 (6 bases). V lost 0 bases, J lost 2 bases, and 11 bases lay in between. Germline CDR1 reads SGHAT; CDR2 reads FQNNGV. CDR3 size: 15 residues. The CDR3 DNA reads as TGTGCCAGCAGCTTAGATGGGACAATCACCTACGAGCAGTACTTC. It is translated as CASSLDGTITYEQYF.